The rows below give T cell receptor beta chains drawn from one sample of a study of regulatory T cells in long-lasting Graves disease. TCRdb reprocessed the multiplex PCR reads with MiXCR, giving one entry per CDR3 protein. The sample has approximately 350,000 distinct CDR3 sequences; roughly a sixth are singletons. This same sample was also part of a study on T cells in Graves' hyperthyroidism and ophthalmopathy.

The source was peripheral blood mononuclear cells (PBMCs), collected at new diagnosis, from a patient treated with antithyroid drugs. These receptors came from a man aged 35-49 years with Graves disease. Each CDR3 is given with its conserved first and last residue. A D gene is named only where the DNA matches it firmly. Expanded clones are given a class, and other clones once, few, many or no size at all.

>TRBV6-1|TRBJ1-1|many|NA
CASSTGQSTEAFF
TGTGCCAGCAGTACAGGACAGTCCACTGAAGCTTTCTTT
>TRBV7-8|TRBJ2-4|NA|TRBD2
CASSPPGVGGKNIQYF
TGTGCCAGCAGCCCCCCTGGGGTGGGGGGGAAAAACATTCAGTACTTC
>TRBV7-7|TRBJ2-1|few|TRBD1
CASSRDRVGGNEQFF
TGTGCCAGCAGCCGGGACAGGGTAGGAGGGAATGAGCAGTTCTTC
>TRBV7-2|TRBJ2-5|few|NA
CASSATRAETQYF
TGTGCCAGCAGCGCGACCCGGGCAGAGACCCAGTACTTC
>TRBV27|TRBJ2-1|few|NA
CASQKGRGSYNEQFF
TGTGCCAGCCAAAAGGGCAGGGGTTCCTACAATGAGCAGTTCTTC
>TRBV20-1|TRBJ2-2|many|NA
CSARDLGQGGNTGELFF
TGCAGTGCTAGAGATCTAGGGCAGGGGGGGAACACCGGGGAGCTGTTTTTT
>TRBV5-1|TRBJ1-4|NA|NA
CASTDGQFNEKLFF
TGCGCCAGCACTGACGGACAGTTTAATGAAAAACTGTTTTTT
>TRBV11-1|TRBJ2-3|many|TRBD1
CASSLTGQGNTDTQYF
TGCGCCAGCAGCTTGACCGGACAGGGGAACACAGATACGCAGTATTTT
>TRBV29-1|TRBJ2-7|NA|NA
CSVRGRFSYEQYF
TGCAGCGTTCGGGGCCGATTCTCCTACGAGCAGTACTTC
>TRBV6-1|TRBJ2-7|NA|NA
CASRAGTYEQYF
TGTGCCAGCAGGGCTGGGACCTACGAGCAGTACTTC
>TRBV6-1|TRBJ1-5|NA|NA
CASGPRVHQPQHF
TGTGCCAGCGGGCCCAGGGTCCACCAGCCCCAGCATTTT
>TRBV7-2|TRBJ2-7|few|NA
CASSLRGLDSYEQYF
TGTGCCAGCAGCTTGCGAGGGCTCGACTCATACGAGCAGTACTTC
>TRBV18|TRBJ2-7|many|NA
CASSQDRGLYEQYF
TGTGCCAGCTCACAGGACAGAGGGCTCTACGAGCAGTACTTC
>TRBV7-2|TRBJ2-7|many|NA
CASSPYGAYEQYF
TGTGCCAGCAGCCCTTATGGGGCTTACGAGCAGTACTTC
>TRBV18|TRBJ2-7|NA|TRBD1
CASSRQGASGYEQYF
TGTGCCAGCTCACGACAGGGGGCTTCAGGCTACGAGCAGTACTTC
>TRBV27|TRBJ1-2|few|TRBD1
CASSFPGQGGGYTF
TGTGCCAGCAGTTTCCCCGGACAGGGCGGAGGCTACACCTTC
>TRBV19|TRBJ2-3|NA|TRBD1
CASSIWTGGTDTQYF
TGTGCCAGTAGTATTTGGACAGGCGGAACAGATACGCAGTATTTT
>TRBV7-2|TRBJ2-7|NA|NA
CASSSDGPVGEQYF
TGTGCCAGCAGCTCGGACGGACCAGTCGGGGAGCAGTACTTC
>TRBV10-3|TRBJ2-4|NA|NA
CAISERIGTRNSIQYF
TGTGCCATCAGTGAAAGAATAGGGACCAGGAACAGCATTCAGTACTTC
>TRBV29-1|TRBJ2-7|NA|TRBD2
CSVSGAYEQYF
TGCAGCGTTAGCGGGGCCTACGAGCAGTACTTC
>TRBV20-1|TRBJ2-2|NA|TRBD1
CSASRDRGTGELFF
TGCAGTGCTAGCCGGGACAGGGGCACCGGGGAGCTGTTTTTT
>TRBV29-1|TRBJ2-2|NA|NA
CSVEDRRASGTGELFF
TGCAGCGTTGAAGATCGCCGGGCCTCGGGCACCGGGGAGCTGTTTTTT
>TRBV27|TRBJ2-1|many|TRBD1
CASSLSKGDRLNEQFF
TGTGCCAGCAGTTTATCGAAGGGGGACAGGTTGAATGAGCAGTTCTTC
>TRBV29-1|TRBJ2-5|NA|TRBD2
CSPRTSGETQYF
TGCAGCCCTCGGACTAGCGGGGAGACCCAGTACTTC
>TRBV5-5|TRBJ1-5|NA|NA
CASSLGSSNQPQHF
TGTGCCAGCAGCTTGGGCAGTAGCAATCAGCCCCAGCATTTT
>TRBV12-3/TRBV12-4|TRBJ1-5|many|NA
CASSAGAGIYSNQPQHF
TGTGCCAGCAGTGCAGGGGCCGGAATCTATAGCAATCAGCCCCAGCATTTT
>TRBV19|TRBJ2-2|few|NA
CASLQRGDNTGELFF
TGTGCCAGTCTCCAACGGGGTGATAACACCGGGGAGCTGTTTTTT
>TRBV20-1|TRBJ2-4|few|NA
CSARDLGAKNIQYF
TGCAGTGCTAGAGATTTAGGGGCCAAAAACATTCAGTACTTC
>TRBV5-5|TRBJ1-3|few|NA
CASSLEQVSSGNTIYF
TGTGCCAGCAGCTTAGAACAGGTCTCCTCTGGAAACACCATATATTTT
>TRBV11-2|TRBJ2-5|many|NA
CASSLVVKETQYF
TGTGCCAGCAGCTTAGTAGTCAAGGAGACCCAGTACTTC
>TRBV12-3/TRBV12-4|TRBJ2-7|many|NA
CASSPTGRVGYEQYF
TGTGCCAGCAGCCCGACAGGCAGGGTGGGCTACGAGCAGTACTTC
>TRBV18|TRBJ2-7|many|NA
CASSQDGTLAYEQYF
TGTGCCAGCTCGCAAGACGGGACATTAGCCTACGAGCAGTACTTC
>TRBV20-1|TRBJ1-1|many|NA
CSARDQGKNTEAFF
TGCAGTGCTAGAGATCAGGGGAAGAACACTGAAGCTTTCTTT
>TRBV12-3/TRBV12-4|TRBJ2-7|many|NA
CASSLAEGFTYEQYF
TGTGCCAGCAGTTTAGCGGAGGGATTTACGTACGAGCAGTACTTC
>TRBV5-1|TRBJ2-7|few|TRBD2
CASSFLAGGSYEQYF
TGCGCCAGCAGCTTTTTAGCGGGGGGGAGTTACGAGCAGTACTTC
>TRBV19|TRBJ2-2|NA|NA
CASSIDWQGNTGELFF
TGTGCCAGTAGTATAGACTGGCAAGGGAACACCGGGGAGCTGTTTTTT
>TRBV12-3/TRBV12-4|TRBJ2-2|many|NA
CASSPTTANTGELFF
TGTGCCAGCAGTCCGACGACAGCGAACACCGGGGAGCTGTTTTTT
>TRBV11-1|TRBJ2-1|many|NA
CASSSQGKDSYNEQFF
TGTGCCAGCAGCTCACAGGGAAAGGACTCCTACAATGAGCAGTTCTTC
>TRBV24-1|TRBJ2-1|NA|TRBD2
CATSGLAGGRNEQFF
TGTGCCACCAGTGGGCTAGCGGGGGGAAGGAATGAGCAGTTCTTC
>TRBV4-1|TRBJ2-1|many|TRBD1
CASSYPGGRNEQFF
TGCGCCAGCAGCTACCCAGGGGGCAGGAATGAGCAGTTCTTC
>TRBV19|TRBJ2-5|many|NA
CASSMEHSVETQYF
TGTGCCAGTAGTATGGAGCATAGCGTGGAGACCCAGTACTTC
>TRBV4-1|TRBJ2-1|NA|NA
CASSQVFGRGGREQFF
TGCGCCAGCAGCCAAGTATTCGGCAGGGGGGGGCGTGAGCAGTTCTTC
>TRBV6-2/TRBV6-3|TRBJ2-2|few|NA
CASSYLFNTGELFF
TGTGCCAGCAGTTATTTATTTAACACCGGGGAGCTGTTTTTT
>TRBV6-1|TRBJ2-1|NA|NA
CASSPGAGPYNEQFF
TGTGCCAGCAGCCCCGGGGCAGGCCCCTACAATGAGCAGTTCTTC
>TRBV27|TRBJ1-1|many|NA
CASRTLRYTEAFF
TGTGCCAGCAGGACATTGAGGTACACTGAAGCTTTCTTT
>TRBV11-2|TRBJ2-1|many|TRBD1
CASTNSGTGRYNEQFF
TGTGCCAGCACCAACTCCGGGACAGGTCGCTACAATGAGCAGTTCTTC
>TRBV2|TRBJ2-3|NA|TRBD1
CASSGATGTGGPDTQYF
TGTGCCAGCAGTGGAGCCACCGGGACAGGGGGGCCAGATACGCAGTATTTT